This entry is about one TCR beta chain. These data belong to a study of T cell clones after liver transplantation. Study context: Apart from a few HCV-positive recipients, transplants were for non-autoimmune, non-viral reasons. Without induction therapy, subjects received standard immunosuppression until 12-24 months post-transplant.

Produced via immunoSEQ multiplex PCR; TCRdb's table is partial and in-frame only. The sample records fewer than 80,000 clones, 84% being singletons. Germline-derived CDR1 and CDR2 are LNHDA and SQIVND (reference sequence). There are 13 residues in the CDR3. V was pared by 11 bases and J by 6 bases, with 10 bases of the junction left unmatched. The TCR comes from a human patient who received a liver transplant. Some T cells may have come from the graft donor. The specimen was CD4+ T cells from blood, collected around 50 months after liver transplant. The gene calls are TRBV19 and TRBJ2-1; 7 nucleotides align to TRBD2. CDR3 bases: TGTGCCTCCTCTTCAGCGGGGTTCAATGAGCAGTTCTTC. Amino acids: CASSSAGFNEQFF.